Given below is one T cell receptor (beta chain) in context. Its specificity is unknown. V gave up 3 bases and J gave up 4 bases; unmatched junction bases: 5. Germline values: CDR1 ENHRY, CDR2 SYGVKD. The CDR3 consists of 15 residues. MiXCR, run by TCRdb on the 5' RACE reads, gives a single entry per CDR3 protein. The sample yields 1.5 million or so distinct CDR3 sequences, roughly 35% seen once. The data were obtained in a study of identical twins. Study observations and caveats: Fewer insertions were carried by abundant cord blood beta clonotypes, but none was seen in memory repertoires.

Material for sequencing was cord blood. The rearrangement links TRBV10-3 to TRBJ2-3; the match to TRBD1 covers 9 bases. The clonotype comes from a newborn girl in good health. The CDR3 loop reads CAISDPDRGADTQYF. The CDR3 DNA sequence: TGTGCCATCAGTGATCCGGACAGGGGCGCAGATACGCAGTATTTT.